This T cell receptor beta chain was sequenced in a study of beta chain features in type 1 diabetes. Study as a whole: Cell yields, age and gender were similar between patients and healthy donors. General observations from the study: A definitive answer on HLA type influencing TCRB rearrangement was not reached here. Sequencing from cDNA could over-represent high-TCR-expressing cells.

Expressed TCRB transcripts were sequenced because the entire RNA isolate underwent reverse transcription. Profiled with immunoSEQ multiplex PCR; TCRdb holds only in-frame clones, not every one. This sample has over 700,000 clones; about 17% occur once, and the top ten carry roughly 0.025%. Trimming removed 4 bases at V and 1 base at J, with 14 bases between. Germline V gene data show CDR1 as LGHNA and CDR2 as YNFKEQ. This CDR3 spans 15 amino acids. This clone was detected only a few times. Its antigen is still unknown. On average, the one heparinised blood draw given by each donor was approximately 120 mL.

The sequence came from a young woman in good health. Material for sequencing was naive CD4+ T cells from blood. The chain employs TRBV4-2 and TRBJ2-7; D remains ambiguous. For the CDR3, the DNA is TGTGCCAGCAGCCGGGAAGGGTCCCCGTCCTACGAGCAGTACTTC. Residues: CASSREGSPSYEQYF.